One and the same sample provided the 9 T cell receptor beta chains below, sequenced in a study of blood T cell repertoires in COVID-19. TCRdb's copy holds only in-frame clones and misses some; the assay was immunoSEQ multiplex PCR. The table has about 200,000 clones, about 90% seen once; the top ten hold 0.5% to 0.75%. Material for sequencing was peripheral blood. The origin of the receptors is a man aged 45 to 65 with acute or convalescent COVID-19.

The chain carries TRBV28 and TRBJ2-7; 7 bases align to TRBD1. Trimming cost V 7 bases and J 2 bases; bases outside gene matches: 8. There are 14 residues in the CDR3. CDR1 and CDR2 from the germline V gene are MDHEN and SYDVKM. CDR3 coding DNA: TGTGCCAGCACCACCCCGGGACAGACCTACGAGCAGTACTTC. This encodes CASTTPGQTYEQYF. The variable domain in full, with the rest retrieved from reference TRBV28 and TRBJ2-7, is DVKVTQSSRYLVKRTGEKVFLECVQDMDHENMFWYRQDPGLGLRLIYFSYDVKMKEKGDIPEGYSVSREKKERFSLILESASTNQTSMYLCASTTPGQTYEQYFGPGTRLTVT.

CDR3 nucleotide sequence: TGCGCCAGCAGCCTGGGGCGGGGCGGCAGAGGAGAGACCCAGTACTTC. It specifies CASSLGRGGRGETQYF. This sequence joins TRBV4-1 and TRBJ2-5, with a possible D match to TRBD2 (6 bases). Germline CDR1 MGHRA, CDR2 YSYEKL. Trimming stripped 4 bases from V and 4 bases from J, with 19 bases between. This CDR3 has 16 residues.

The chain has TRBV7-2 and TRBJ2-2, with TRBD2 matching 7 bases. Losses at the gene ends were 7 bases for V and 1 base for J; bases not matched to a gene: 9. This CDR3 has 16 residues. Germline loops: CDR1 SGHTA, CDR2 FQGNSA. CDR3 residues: CASTPRSGVNTGELFF. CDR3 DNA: TGTGCCAGCACCCCCAGGAGCGGGGTGAACACCGGGGAGCTGTTTTTT.

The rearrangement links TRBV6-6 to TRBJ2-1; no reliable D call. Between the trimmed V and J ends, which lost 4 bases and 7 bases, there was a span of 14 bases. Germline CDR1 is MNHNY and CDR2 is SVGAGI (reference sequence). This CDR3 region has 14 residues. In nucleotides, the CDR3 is TGTGCCAGCAGTTCGAAAGTCCCACTAAATGAGCAGTTCTTC. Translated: CASSSKVPLNEQFF.

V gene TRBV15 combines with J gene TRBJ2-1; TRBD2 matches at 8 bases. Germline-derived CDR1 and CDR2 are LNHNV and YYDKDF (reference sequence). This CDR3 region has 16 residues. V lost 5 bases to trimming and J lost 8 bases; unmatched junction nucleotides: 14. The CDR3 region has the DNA TGTGCCACCAGCGTACGGCGGGAGGTGCCCATAGATGAGCAGTTCTTC. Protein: CATSVRREVPIDEQFF.

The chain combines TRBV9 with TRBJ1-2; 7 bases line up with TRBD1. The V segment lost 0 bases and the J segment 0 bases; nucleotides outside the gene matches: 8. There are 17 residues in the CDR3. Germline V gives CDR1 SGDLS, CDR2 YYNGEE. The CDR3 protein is CASSVVGDRNSNYGYTF. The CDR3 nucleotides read TGTGCCAGCAGCGTAGTAGGGGACAGAAACTCTAACTATGGCTACACCTTC.

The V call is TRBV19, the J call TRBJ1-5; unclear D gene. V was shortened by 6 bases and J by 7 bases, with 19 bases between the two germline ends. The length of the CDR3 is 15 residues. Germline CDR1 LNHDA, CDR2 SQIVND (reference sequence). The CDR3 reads CASSPLQESGQPQHF. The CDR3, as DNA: TGTGCCAGTAGCCCACTCCAGGAATCAGGACAGCCCCAGCATTTT. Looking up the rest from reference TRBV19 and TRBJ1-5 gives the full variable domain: DGGITQSPKYLFRKEGQNVTLSCEQNLNHDAMYWYRQDPGQGLRLIYYSQIVNDFQKGDIAEGYSVSREKKESFPLTVTSAQKNPTAFYLCASSPLQESGQPQHFGDGTRLSIL.

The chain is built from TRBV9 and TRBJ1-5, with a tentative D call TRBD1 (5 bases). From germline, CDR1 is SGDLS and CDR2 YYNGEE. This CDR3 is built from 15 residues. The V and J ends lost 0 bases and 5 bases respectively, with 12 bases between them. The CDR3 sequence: CASSVGGEGHQPQHF. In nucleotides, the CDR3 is TGTGCCAGCAGCGTAGGGGGGGAGGGGCATCAGCCCCAGCATTTT.

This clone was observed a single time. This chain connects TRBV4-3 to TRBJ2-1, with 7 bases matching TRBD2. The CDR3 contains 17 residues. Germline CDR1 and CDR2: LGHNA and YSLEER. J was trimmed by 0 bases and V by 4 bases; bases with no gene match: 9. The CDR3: CASSRGPGGLSYNEQFF. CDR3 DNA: TGCGCCAGCAGCCGCGGCCCGGGGGGACTCTCCTACAATGAGCAGTTCTTC.